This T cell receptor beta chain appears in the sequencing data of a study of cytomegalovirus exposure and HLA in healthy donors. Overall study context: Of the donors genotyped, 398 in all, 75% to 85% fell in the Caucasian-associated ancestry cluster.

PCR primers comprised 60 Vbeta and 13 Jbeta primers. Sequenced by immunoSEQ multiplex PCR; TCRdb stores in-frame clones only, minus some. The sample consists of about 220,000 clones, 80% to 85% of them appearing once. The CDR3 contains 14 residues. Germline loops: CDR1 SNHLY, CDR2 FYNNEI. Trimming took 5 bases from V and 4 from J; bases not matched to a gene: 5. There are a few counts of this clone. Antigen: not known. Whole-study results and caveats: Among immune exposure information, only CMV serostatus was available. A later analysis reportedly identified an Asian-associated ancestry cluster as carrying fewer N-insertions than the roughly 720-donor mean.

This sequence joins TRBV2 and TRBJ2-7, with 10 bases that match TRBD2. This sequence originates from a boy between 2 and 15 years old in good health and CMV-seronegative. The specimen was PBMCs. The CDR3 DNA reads TGTGCCAGCAGTCCGGGACTAGCGTCTTACGAGCAGTACTTC. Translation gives CASSPGLASYEQYF.